These 6 T cell receptor beta chains came from one sample sequenced in a study of control samples from healthy donors and cancer patients. The method was immunoSEQ multiplex PCR; TCRdb's version includes in-frame clones alone and lacks a portion of them. This sample yields about 80,000 clones, of which 91% are seen a single time; approximately 16% belongs to the top ten. The material sequenced was blood. Receptors were obtained from a middle-aged man in good health.

J is TRBJ1-3 and V is TRBV4-1; no clear D. The CDR3 is 14 amino acids. Germline-derived CDR1 and CDR2 are MGHRA and YSYEKL. Trimming cost V 2 bases and J 4 bases, with 9 bases left between them. The CDR3 DNA follows: TGCGCCAGCAGCCAACCCCCAGGAGGAAACACCATATATTTT. It codes for CASSQPPGGNTIYF.

In its sample, this clone was seen once. The chain couples TRBV21-1 to TRBJ1-5; no DNA check was done on the table's D call, TRBD1. TRBV21-1 is a pseudogene segment. The CDR3 length is 14 residues. The CDR3 DNA reads as TGTGCCAGCAGCTTTTGGGACAGTAATCAGCCCCAGCATTTT. Translating it yields CASSFWDSNQPQHF.

This chain joins TRBV7-7 and TRBJ2-5; D not certain. The V gene's germline CDR1 is SSHAT and CDR2 FNYEAQ (reference sequence). The CDR3 is 14 amino acids. V dropped 1 base and J dropped 5 bases, with 11 bases sitting between them. The CDR3 here is CASSLEGAYETQYF. CDR3 DNA: TGTGCCAGCAGCTTAGAGGGCGCTTACGAGACCCAGTACTTC.

This clone was observed once. Other DNA sequences of this sample code for an identical CDR3. The chain employs TRBV9 and TRBJ2-7, with TRBD1 as a possible D gene (6 bases). Deletions cut 0 bases from V and 2 bases from J, with 9 bases between. The V gene's germline CDR1 is SGDLS and CDR2 YYNGEE. The CDR3 has 14 amino acids. The CDR3 loop reads CASSVEGGPYEQYF. Written as DNA, the CDR3 is TGTGCCAGCAGCGTAGAAGGGGGACCCTACGAGCAGTACTTC.

The chain couples TRBV19 to TRBJ2-3, with 8 bases fitting TRBD2. Losses at the gene ends were 6 bases for V and 0 bases for J; bases not matched to a gene: 8. The germline gives CDR1 LNHDA, CDR2 SQIVND (reference sequence). The CDR3 consists of 16 residues. The CDR3 nucleotides read TGTGCCAGTAGCAAACCAGCGGGGGTGAGCACAGATACGCAGTATTTT. Encoded protein: CASSKPAGVSTDTQYF. The full variable domain, rest sourced from reference TRBV19 and TRBJ2-3, is DGGITQSPKYLFRKEGQNVTLSCEQNLNHDAMYWYRQDPGQGLRLIYYSQIVNDFQKGDIAEGYSVSREKKESFPLTVTSAQKNPTAFYLCASSKPAGVSTDTQYFGPGTRLTVL.

V and J are TRBV9 and TRBJ1-2; perhaps TRBD1 as D (6 bases). CDR1 and CDR2 (germline): SGDLS, YYNGEE. The CDR3 length is 14 residues. V lost 4 bases, J lost 7 bases, and 17 bases lay in between. DNA of the CDR3: TGTGCCAGCAGCAAGGGGAGTCTGGGGGCTGGCTACACCTTC. This codes for CASSKGSLGAGYTF. Together with reference TRBV9 and TRBJ1-2, the CDR3 gives the full variable domain: DSGVTQTPKHLITATGQRVTLRCSPRSGDLSVYWYQQSLDQGLQFLIQYYNGEERAKGNILERFSAQQFPDLHSELNLSSLELGDSALYFCASSKGSLGAGYTFGSGTRLTVV.